These 5 T cell receptor beta chains were all obtained from the same sample, sequenced in a study of OX40 agonist ivuxolimab in advanced cancers. Assay used: immunoSEQ multiplex PCR; TCRdb lists only in-frame clones, some missing. The sample carries roughly 100,000 clones, 90% recorded once. The material was CD4+ or CD8+ T cells sorted from blood, obtained in a trial of the OX40 agonist ivuxolimab. These receptors were collected from an adult with an advanced solid tumor such as melanoma, head and neck, liver or kidney cancer.

The sample holds a few counts of this clone. This chain connects TRBV28 to TRBJ2-6; D gene ambiguous. This CDR3 comprises 15 residues. Between the trimmed V and J ends, which lost 8 bases and 0 bases, there was a span of 11 bases. The V gene's germline CDR1 is MDHEN and CDR2 SYDVKM. The CDR3 bases are TGTGCCAGCTCCCTAACCCTCTCTGGGGCCAACGTCCTGACTTTC. This sequence encodes CASSLTLSGANVLTF.

V and J are TRBV18 and TRBJ1-2; D unclear. V lost 0 bases to trimming and J lost 3 bases, with 8 bases between them. Per the germline V gene, CDR1 is KGHSH and CDR2 is LQKENI. This CDR3 region has 14 residues. DNA for the CDR3: TGTGCCAGCTCACCACCGTTGGCGTACTATGGCTACACCTTC. It encodes CASSPPLAYYGYTF.

The chain links TRBV7-6 to TRBJ2-5, with 9 bases lining up with TRBD2. The V segment lost 1 base and the J segment 4 bases; nucleotides outside the gene matches: 10. The CDR3 has 17 amino acids. Per germline, CDR1 SGHVS and CDR2 FNYEAQ. This CDR3 reads CASSLEGAGGKRETQYF. In DNA, the CDR3 is TGTGCCAGCAGCTTAGAAGGTGCGGGGGGGAAGAGAGAGACCCAGTACTTC.

This chain joins TRBV27 and TRBJ1-1; 7 bases map to TRBD1. J was trimmed by 4 bases and V by 6 bases; bases with no gene match: 8. CDR3 length: 14 amino acids. CDR1 is MNHEY and CDR2 is SMNVEV in the germline V gene (reference sequence). CDR3 sequence: CASRLDRVGTEAFF. DNA for the CDR3: TGTGCCAGCAGATTAGACAGGGTGGGCACTGAAGCTTTCTTT.

The DNA for the CDR3 is TGTGCCTGGAGTATTGGGGCCGGCTACACCTTC. Translation: CAWSIGAGYTF. The chain has TRBV30 and TRBJ1-2; D is possibly TRBD1 (5 bases). V was trimmed by 2 bases and J by 8 bases, leaving 9 bases between them. The length of the CDR3 is 11 residues. CDR1 and CDR2 (germline): GTSNPN, SVGIG (reference sequence).